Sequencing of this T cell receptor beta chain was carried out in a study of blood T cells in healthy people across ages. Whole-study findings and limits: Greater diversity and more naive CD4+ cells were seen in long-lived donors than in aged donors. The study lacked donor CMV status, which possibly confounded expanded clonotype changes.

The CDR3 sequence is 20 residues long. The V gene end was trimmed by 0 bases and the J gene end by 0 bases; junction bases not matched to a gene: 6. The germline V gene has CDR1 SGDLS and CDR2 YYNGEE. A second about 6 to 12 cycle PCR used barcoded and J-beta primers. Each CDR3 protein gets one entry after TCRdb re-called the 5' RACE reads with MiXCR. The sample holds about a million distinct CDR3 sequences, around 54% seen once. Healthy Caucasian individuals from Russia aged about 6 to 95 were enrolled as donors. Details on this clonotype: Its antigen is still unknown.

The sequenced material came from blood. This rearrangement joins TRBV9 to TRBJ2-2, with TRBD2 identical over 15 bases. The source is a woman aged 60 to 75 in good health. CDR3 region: CASSVAGGLAGGSNTGELFF. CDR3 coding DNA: TGTGCCAGCAGCGTAGCTGGGGGACTAGCGGGAGGATCGAACACCGGGGAGCTGTTTTTT.